This T cell receptor beta chain was documented in a study of blood T cell repertoires in COVID-19. TCRdb keeps only in-frame clones here, not all; method: immunoSEQ multiplex PCR. The sample lists 40,000 to 55,000 clones; approximately 86% were seen once. The trim removed 8 bases at V and 1 base at J, leaving 8 bases unmatched. Germline V gene lookup returns CDR1 SGHRS and CDR2 YFSETQ. The CDR3 has 14 amino acids. The chain joins TRBV5-1 to TRBJ1-1; 7 bases are a match to TRBD1. This receptor was taken from a man aged 35-49 years with acute or convalescent COVID-19. Sequenced input: peripheral blood. This CDR3 reads CARIQTGRNTEAFF. For the CDR3, the DNA is TGCGCCAGGATTCAGACAGGGAGGAACACTGAAGCTTTCTTT.